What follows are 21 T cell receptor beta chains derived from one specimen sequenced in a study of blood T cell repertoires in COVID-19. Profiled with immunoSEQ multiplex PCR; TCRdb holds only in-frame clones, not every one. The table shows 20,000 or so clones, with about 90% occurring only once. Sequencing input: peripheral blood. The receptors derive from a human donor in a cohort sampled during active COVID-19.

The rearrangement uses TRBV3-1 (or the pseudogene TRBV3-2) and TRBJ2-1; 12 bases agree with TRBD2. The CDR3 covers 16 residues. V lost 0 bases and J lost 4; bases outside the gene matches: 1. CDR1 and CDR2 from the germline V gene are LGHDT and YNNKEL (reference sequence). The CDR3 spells CASSQDGLAGYNEQFF. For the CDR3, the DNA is TGTGCCAGCAGCCAAGACGGACTAGCGGGATACAATGAGCAGTTCTTC.

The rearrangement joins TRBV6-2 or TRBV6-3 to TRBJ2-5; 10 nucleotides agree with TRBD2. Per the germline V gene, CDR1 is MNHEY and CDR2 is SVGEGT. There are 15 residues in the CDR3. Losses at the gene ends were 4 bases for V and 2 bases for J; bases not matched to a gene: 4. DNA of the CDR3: TGTGCCAGCAGTTCGCTAGCGGGGGAACAAGAGACCCAGTACTTC. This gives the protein CASSSLAGEQETQYF.

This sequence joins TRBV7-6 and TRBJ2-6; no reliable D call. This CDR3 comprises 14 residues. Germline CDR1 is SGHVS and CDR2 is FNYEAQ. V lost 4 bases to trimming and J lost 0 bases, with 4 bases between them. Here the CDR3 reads CASSSSSGANVLTF. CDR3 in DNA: TGTGCCAGCAGCTCTAGCTCTGGGGCCAACGTCCTGACTTTC. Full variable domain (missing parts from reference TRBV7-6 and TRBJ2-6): GAGVSQSPRYKVTKRGQDVALRCDPISGHVSLYWYRQALGQGPEFLTYFNYEAQQDKSGLPNDRFSAERPEGSISTLTIQRTEQRDSAMYRCASSSSSGANVLTFGAGSRLTVL.

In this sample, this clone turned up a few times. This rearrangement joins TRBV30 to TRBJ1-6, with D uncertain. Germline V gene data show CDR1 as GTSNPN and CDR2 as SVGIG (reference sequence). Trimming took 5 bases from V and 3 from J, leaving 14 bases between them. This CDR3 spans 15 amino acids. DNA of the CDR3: TGTGCCTGGCACCCACCCCAGGTCTATAATTCACCCCTCCACTTT. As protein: CAWHPPQVYNSPLHF.

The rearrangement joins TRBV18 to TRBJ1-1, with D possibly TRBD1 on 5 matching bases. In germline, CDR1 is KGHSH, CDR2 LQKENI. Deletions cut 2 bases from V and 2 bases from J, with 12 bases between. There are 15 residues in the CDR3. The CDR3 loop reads CASSPVVQVNTEAFF. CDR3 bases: TGTGCCAGCTCACCAGTGGTACAGGTAAACACTGAAGCTTTCTTT. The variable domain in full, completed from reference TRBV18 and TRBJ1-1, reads NAGVMQNPRHLVRRRGQEARLRCSPMKGHSHVYWYRQLPEEGLKFMVYLQKENIIDESGMPKERFSAEFPKEGPSILRIQQVVRGDSAAYFCASSPVVQVNTEAFFGQGTRLTVV.

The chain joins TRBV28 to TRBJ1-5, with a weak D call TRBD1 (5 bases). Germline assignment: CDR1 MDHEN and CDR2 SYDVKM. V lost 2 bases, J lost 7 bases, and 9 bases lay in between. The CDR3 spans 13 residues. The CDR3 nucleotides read TGTGCCAGCAGTTTACGGGGGGGACAGCCCCAGCATTTT. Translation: CASSLRGGQPQHF.

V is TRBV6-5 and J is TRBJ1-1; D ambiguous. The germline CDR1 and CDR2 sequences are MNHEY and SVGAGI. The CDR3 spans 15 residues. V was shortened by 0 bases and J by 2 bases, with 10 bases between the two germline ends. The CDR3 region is CASSYSLNSNTEAFF. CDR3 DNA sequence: TGTGCCAGCAGTTACTCTCTTAATTCCAACACTGAAGCTTTCTTT.

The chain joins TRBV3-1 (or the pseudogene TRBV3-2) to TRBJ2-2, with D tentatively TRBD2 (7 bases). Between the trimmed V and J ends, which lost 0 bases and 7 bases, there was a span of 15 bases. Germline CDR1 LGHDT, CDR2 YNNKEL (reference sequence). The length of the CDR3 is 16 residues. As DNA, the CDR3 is TGTGCCAGCAGCCAAGATCTTGGGGGGGCCGGCGGGGAGCTGTTTTTT. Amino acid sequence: CASSQDLGGAGGELFF.

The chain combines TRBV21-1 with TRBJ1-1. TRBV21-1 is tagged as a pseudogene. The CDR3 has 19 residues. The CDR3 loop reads CASSDQRWEGRTANTEAFF. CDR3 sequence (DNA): TGTGCCAGCAGCGACCAAAGGTGGGAGGGCAGGACGGCAAACACTGAAGCTTTCTTT.

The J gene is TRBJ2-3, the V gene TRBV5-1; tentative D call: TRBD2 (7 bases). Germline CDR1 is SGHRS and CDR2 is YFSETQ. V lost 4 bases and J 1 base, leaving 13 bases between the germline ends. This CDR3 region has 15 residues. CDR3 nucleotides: TGCGCCAGCAGCCCCTTAGGGGGGGGCACAGATACGCAGTATTTT. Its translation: CASSPLGGGTDTQYF.

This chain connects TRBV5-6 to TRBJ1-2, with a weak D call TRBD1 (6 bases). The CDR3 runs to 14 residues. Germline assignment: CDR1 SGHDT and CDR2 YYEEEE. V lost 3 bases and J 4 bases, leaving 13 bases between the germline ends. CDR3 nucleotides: TGTGCCAGCAGCTCGGACAGTATCTTCTATGGCTACACCTTC. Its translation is CASSSDSIFYGYTF.

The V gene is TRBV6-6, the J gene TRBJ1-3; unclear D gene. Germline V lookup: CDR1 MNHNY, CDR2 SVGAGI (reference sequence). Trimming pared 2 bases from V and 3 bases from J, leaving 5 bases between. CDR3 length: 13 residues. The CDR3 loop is CASSYILGNTIYF. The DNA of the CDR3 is TGTGCCAGCAGTTACATCCTTGGAAACACCATATATTTT.

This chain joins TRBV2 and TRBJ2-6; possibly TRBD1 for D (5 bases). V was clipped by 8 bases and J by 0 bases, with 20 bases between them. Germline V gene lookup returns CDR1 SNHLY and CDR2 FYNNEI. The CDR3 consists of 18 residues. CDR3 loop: CASSVQANFYSGANVLTF. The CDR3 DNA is TGTGCCAGCTCTGTACAGGCGAATTTCTACTCTGGGGCCAACGTCCTGACTTTC. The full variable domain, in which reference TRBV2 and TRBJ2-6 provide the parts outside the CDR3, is EPEVTQTPSHQVTQMGQEVILRCVPISNHLYFYWYRQILGQKVEFLVSFYNNEISEKSEIFDDQFSVERPDGSNFTLKIRSTKLEDSAMYFCASSVQANFYSGANVLTFGAGSRLTVL.

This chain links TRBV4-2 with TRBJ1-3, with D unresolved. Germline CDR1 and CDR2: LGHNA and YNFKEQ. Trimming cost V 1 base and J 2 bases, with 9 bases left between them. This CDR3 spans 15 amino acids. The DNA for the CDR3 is TGTGCCAGCAGCCAAGGAGTTCAGGCTGGAAACACCATATATTTT. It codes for CASSQGVQAGNTIYF.

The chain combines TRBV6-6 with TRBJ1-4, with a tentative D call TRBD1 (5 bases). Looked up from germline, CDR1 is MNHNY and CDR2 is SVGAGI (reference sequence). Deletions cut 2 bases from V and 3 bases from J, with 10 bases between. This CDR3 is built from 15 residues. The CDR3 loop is CASSYGRTSNEKLFF. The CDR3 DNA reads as TGTGCCAGCAGTTACGGACGGACATCTAATGAAAAACTGTTTTTT.

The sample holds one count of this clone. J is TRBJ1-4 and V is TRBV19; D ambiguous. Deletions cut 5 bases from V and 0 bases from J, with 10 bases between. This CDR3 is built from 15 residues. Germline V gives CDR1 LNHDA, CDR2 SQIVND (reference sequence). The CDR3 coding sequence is TGTGCCAGTAGTCTGAGGAGTGCAACTAATGAAAAACTGTTTTTT. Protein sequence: CASSLRSATNEKLFF.

The CDR3 loop is CASSDRDRLEQYF. CDR3 DNA: TGTGCCAGCAGCGACCGGGACAGGCTAGAGCAGTACTTC. The chain joins TRBV5-6 to TRBJ2-7, with 8 bases fitting TRBD1. Trimming at V came to 4 bases and at J to 7 bases, leaving 7 bases not matched to a gene. CDR3 length equals 13 residues. In germline, CDR1 is SGHDT, CDR2 YYEEEE. The whole variable domain, remainder taken from reference TRBV5-6 and TRBJ2-7, is DAGVTQSPTHLIKTRGQQVTLRCSPKSGHDTVSWYQQALGQGPQFIFQYYEEEERQRGNFPDRFSGHQFPNYSSELNVNALLLGDSALYLCASSDRDRLEQYFGPGTRLTVT.

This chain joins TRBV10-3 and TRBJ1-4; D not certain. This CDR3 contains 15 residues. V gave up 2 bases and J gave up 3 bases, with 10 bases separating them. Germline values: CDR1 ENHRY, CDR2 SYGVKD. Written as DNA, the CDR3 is TGTGCCATCAGTGAGGCGTCGCGTTCTAATGAAAAACTGTTTTTT. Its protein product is CAISEASRSNEKLFF.

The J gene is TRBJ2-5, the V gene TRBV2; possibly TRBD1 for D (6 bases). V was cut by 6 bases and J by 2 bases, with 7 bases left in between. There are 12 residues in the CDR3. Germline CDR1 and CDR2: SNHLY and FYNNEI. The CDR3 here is CASRDRQETQYF. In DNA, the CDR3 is TGTGCCAGCAGGGACAGACAAGAGACCCAGTACTTC.

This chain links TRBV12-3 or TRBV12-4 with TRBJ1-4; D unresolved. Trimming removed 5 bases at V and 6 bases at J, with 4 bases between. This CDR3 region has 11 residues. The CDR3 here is CASSRDEKLFF. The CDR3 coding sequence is TGTGCCAGCAGTCGGGATGAAAAACTGTTTTTT.

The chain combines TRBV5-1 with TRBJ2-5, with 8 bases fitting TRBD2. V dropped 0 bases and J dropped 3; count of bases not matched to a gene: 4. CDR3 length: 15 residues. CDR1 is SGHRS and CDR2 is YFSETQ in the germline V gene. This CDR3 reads CASSLAGRVEETQYF. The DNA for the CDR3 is TGCGCCAGCAGCTTGGCCGGGAGGGTAGAAGAGACCCAGTACTTC. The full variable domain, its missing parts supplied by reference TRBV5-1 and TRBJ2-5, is KAGVTQTPRYLIKTRGQQVTLSCSPISGHRSVSWYQQTPGQGLQFLFEYFSETQRNKGNFPGRFSGRQFSNSRSEMNVSTLELGDSALYLCASSLAGRVEETQYFGPGTRLLVL.